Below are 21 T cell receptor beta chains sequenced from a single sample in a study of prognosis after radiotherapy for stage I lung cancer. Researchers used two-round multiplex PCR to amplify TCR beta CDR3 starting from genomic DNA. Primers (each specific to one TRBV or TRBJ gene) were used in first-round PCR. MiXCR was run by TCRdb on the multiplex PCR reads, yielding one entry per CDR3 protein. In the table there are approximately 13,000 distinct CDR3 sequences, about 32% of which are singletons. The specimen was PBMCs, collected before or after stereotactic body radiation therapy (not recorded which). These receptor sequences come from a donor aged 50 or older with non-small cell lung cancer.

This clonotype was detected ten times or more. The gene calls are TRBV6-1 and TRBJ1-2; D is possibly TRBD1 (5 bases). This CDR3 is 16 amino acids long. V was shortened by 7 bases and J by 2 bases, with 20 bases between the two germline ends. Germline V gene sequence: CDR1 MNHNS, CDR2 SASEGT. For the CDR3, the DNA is TGTGCCAGCACGACGTTAGACAGCCGAATCAACTATGGCTACACCTTC. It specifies CASTTLDSRINYGYTF.

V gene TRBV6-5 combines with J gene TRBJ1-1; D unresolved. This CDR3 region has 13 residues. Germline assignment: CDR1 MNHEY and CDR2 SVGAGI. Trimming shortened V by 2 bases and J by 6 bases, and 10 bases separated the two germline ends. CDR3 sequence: CASSYAGRAEAFF. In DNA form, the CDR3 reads TGTGCCAGCAGTTACGCCGGAAGGGCTGAAGCTTTCTTT.

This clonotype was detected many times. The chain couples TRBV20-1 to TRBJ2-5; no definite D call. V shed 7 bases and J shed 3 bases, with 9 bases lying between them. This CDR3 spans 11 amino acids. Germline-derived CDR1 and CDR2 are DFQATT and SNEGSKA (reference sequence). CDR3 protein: CSGAAEETQYF. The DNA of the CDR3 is TGCAGTGGGGCGGCAGAAGAGACCCAGTACTTC.

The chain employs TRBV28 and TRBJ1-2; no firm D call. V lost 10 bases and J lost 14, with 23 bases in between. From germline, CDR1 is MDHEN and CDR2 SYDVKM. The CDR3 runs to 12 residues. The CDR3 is CATTTVRYGQTF. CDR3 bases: TGTGCCACCACCACAGTCCGCTATGGCCAAACCTTC.

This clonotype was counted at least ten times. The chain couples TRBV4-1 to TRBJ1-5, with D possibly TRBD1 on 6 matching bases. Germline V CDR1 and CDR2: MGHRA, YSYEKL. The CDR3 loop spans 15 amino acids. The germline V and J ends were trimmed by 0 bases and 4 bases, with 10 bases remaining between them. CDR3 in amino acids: CASSQERGFNQPQHF. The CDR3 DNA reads TGCGCCAGCAGCCAAGAGAGGGGGTTTAATCAGCCCCAGCATTTT.

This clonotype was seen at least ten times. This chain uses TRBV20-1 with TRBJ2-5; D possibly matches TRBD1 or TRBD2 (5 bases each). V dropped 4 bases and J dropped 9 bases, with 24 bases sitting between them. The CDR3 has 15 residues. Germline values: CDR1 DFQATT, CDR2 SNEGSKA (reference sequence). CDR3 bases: TGCAGTGCTAATCCTCCCGGGACCCTAATCTTGGCCCAGTACTTC. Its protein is CSANPPGTLILAQYF.

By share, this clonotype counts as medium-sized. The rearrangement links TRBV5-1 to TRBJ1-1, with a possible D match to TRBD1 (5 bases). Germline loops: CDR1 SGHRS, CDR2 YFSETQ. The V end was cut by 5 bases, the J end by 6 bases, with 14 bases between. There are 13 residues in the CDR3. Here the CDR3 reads CASSYGHAAEAFF. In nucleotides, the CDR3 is TGCGCCAGCAGTTACGGACATGCCGCTGAAGCTTTCTTT.

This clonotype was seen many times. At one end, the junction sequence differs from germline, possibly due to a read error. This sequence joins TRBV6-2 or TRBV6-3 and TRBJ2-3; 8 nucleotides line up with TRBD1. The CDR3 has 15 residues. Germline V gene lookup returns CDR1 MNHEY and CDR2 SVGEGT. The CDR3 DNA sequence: TGTGTCAGCAGTTTTCAGGGACAGGCCACAGATACGCAGTATTTT. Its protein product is CVSSFQGQATDTQYF.

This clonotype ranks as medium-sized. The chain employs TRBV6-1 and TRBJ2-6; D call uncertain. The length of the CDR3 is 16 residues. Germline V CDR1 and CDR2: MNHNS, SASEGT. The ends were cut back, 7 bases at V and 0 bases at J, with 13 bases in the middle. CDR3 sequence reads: CASKTTGSSGANVLTF. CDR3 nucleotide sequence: TGTGCCAGCAAAACAACCGGTAGCTCTGGGGCCAACGTCCTGACTTTC.

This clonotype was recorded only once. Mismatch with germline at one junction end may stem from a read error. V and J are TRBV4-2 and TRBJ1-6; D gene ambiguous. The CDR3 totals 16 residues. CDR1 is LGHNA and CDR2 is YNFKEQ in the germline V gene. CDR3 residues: CAGSQGGNTYNSPFHF. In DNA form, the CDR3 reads TGTGCCGGCAGCCAAGGTGGCAACACTTATAATTCACCCTTCCACTTT.

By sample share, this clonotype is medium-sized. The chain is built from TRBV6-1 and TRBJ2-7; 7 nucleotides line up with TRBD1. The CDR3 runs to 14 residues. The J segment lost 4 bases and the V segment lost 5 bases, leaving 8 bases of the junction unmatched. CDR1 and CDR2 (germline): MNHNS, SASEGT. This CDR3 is CASSNRDRAYEQYF. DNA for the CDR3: TGTGCCAGCAGTAACCGGGACAGAGCGTACGAGCAGTACTTC.

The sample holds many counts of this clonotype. The CDR3 region has the DNA TGTGCCAGCAGTGATCCCAGGGGGGGCGAGCAGTTCTTC. As protein: CASSDPRGGEQFF. The chain employs TRBV2 and TRBJ2-1; perhaps D is TRBD1 or TRBD2 (7 bases each). There are 13 residues in the CDR3. Trimming shortened V by 3 bases and J by 10 bases, and 13 bases separated the two germline ends. Germline CDR1 reads SNHLY; CDR2 reads FYNNEI.

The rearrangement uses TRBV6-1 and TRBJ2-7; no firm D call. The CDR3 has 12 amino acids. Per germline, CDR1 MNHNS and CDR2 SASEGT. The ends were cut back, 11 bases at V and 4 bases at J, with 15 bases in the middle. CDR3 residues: CALWESPYEQYF. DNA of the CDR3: TGTGCCCTCTGGGAATCCCCATACGAGCAGTACTTC.

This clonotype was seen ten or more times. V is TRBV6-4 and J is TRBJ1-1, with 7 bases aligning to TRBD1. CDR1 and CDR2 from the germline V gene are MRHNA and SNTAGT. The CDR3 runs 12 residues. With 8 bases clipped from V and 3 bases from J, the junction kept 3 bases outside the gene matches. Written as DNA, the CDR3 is TGTGCCAGCGGGGACAGACACACTGAAGCTTTCTTT. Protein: CASGDRHTEAFF.

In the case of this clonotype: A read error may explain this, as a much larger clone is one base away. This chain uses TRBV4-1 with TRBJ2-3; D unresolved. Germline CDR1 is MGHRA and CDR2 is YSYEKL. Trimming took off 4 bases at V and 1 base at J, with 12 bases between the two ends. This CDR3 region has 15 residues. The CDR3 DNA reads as TGCGCCAGCAGCCGATTAGTACTTGGCACAGATACGCAGTATTTT. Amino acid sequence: CASSRLVLGTDTQYF.

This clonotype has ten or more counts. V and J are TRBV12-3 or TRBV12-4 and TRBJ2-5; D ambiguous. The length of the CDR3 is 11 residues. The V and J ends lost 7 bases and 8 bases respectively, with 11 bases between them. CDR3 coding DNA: TGTGCCAGCACCAACTACTCCACCCAGTACTTC. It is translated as CASTNYSTQYF.

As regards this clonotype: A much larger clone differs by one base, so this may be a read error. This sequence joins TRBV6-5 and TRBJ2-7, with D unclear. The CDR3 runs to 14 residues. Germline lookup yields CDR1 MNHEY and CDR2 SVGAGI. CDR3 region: CSSSFAGKSYEQYF. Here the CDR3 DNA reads TGTTCCAGCAGTTTCGCAGGCAAGTCCTACGAGCAGTACTTC.

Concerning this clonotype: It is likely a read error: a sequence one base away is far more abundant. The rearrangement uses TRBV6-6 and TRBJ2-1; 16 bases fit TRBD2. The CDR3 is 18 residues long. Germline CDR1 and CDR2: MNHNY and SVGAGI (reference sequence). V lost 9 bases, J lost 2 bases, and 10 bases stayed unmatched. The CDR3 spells CARIQSGTSGRAYNEQFF. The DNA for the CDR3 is TGTGCCAGAATTCAGTCGGGGACTAGCGGGAGGGCCTACAATGAGCAGTTCTTC.

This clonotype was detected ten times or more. The chain's CDR3 is CSASYGTSSYEQYF. CDR3 sequence (DNA): TGCAGTGCTAGTTATGGGACGAGCTCCTACGAGCAGTACTTC. The chain is built from TRBV20-1 and TRBJ2-7; perhaps D is TRBD1 or TRBD2 (5 bases each). CDR1 is DFQATT and CDR2 is SNEGSKA in the germline V gene (reference sequence). This CDR3 has 14 amino acids. V was clipped by 3 bases and J by 0 bases, with 12 bases between them.

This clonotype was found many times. CDR3 region: CASSLPPNRRLNTEAFF. CDR3 nucleotide sequence: TGTGCCAGCAGTTTACCCCCAAATCGAAGACTGAACACTGAAGCTTTCTTT. The chain combines TRBV28 with TRBJ1-1; no clear D gene. Trimming removed 2 bases from V and 0 bases from J, with 16 bases in between. This CDR3 is built from 17 residues. Germline V gene lookup returns CDR1 MDHEN and CDR2 SYDVKM.

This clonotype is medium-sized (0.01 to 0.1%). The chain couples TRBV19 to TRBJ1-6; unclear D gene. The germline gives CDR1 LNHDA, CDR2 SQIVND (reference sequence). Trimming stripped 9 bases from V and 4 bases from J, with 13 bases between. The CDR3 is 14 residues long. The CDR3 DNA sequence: TGTGCCAGCGGCACTGGGCCGTATAATTCACCCCTCCACTTT. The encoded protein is CASGTGPYNSPLHF. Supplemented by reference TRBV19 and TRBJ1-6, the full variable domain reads DGGITQSPKYLFRKEGQNVTLSCEQNLNHDAMYWYRQDPGQGLRLIYYSQIVNDFQKGDIAEGYSVSREKKESFPLTVTSAQKNPTAFYLCASGTGPYNSPLHFGNGTRLTVT.